The T cell receptor beta chain under discussion was sequenced for a study of cytomegalovirus exposure and HLA in healthy donors. The PCR made use of 60 Vbeta and 13 Jbeta primers. Under the authors' procedure: Per a later analysis, the number of unique TCR beta chains was about 80 million, of which 9 million to 14 million were shared. The repertoire was sequenced with immunoSEQ multiplex PCR; TCRdb's copy has only in-frame clones and lacks some. From that table come the V and J calls and clone size; the DNA was used to work out D and trimming. The sample has around 94,000 clones, about four fifths seen once. As for this clone: What it binds is unknown.

CDR3 length equals 16 residues. Per the germline V gene, CDR1 is KGHSH and CDR2 is LQKENI. Trimming cost V 3 bases and J 4 bases; bases outside gene matches: 7. Findings and caveats of the study: Fewer N-insertions than the approximately 700-donor mean were reportedly shown by an Asian-associated ancestry cluster in a later analysis. Across donors, presence/absence analyses took sequencing depth to be roughly uniform. Reports state that TCR beta sequences accurately predicted most subjects' HLA-A and HLA-B alleles.

Specimen: PBMCs. V is TRBV18 and J is TRBJ2-1, with 9 bases matching TRBD1. The receptor comes from a woman aged 40 to 50 in good health and CMV-seronegative. The CDR3 sequence is CASSPPDRGDYNEQFF. Written as DNA, the CDR3 is TGTGCCAGCTCACCGCCGGACAGGGGCGATTACAATGAGCAGTTCTTC.